This TCR beta chain was retrieved from a study of human versus mouse CDR3 diversity and MHC coevolution (dated by TCRdb to about 2017). Concerning the study at large: The immunoSEQ assay was reported to detect one in 200,000 T cells and to minimize multiplex PCR amplification bias. Human naive CD4 T cell repertoires served as a reference for TCR selection on multiple MHC II alleles, compared against human-TCR-locus transgenic mice with single MHC II. The human cohort was made up of three healthy volunteer blood donors, who at collection were aged 30 to 39, 40 to 49 and 60 to 69, one donor in each range. Across mouse and human samples, the number of valid reads per sample ranged from about 5.5 x 10^6 to 1.8 x 10^7. Overall study results and their limits: On average, humans had more CDR3 deletions and insertions than mice did, pointing to greater exonuclease and TdT activity. Among all the groups compared, the lowest clonal inequality scores came from two of the three human donors. iCHAO1 estimates gave humans the largest TCR beta repertoire, some 1.5 million clonotypes, attributed likely to selection by multiple MHC II molecules. Because human T cells were selected on several MHC II alleles, repertoire diversity was not considered directly comparable between humans and mice.

There are 18 amino acids in the CDR3, from cysteine to phenylalanine inclusive. The retained sequence is limited to the CDR3, 54 bases, with the frame set at the first base. The germline V gene yields KGHSH for CDR1 and LQKENI for CDR2. V has 0 bases trimmed and J has 3 bases trimmed; junction bases matching no gene number 11. Fluorescence-activated cell sorting was used to isolate naive CD4 T cells, defined as CD45RO-negative and CD62L-positive, from PBMCs. Approximately 50 ml of fresh peripheral blood was collected from each donor, and PBMCs were isolated by Ficoll density centrifugation. Sorting was performed on a FACSAria III instrument, with purity above 85% for all samples. Turning to this clone: Its specific antigen is unknown. Per-base qualities were not stored, and no clone one base away is much larger.

The QIAGEN blood and tissue kit was used to extract genomic DNA from sorted cells, and the DNA was quantified on a NanoDrop 1000. Deep sequencing and quantification of TCR alpha and beta chains were performed on the immunoSEQ platform by multiplex PCR of genomic DNA. In the paper's pipeline: Annotation of the TCR sequences relied on IMGT gene and region definitions. Out-of-frame rearrangements were used as a proxy for the preselection repertoire and compared with in-frame clonotypes. The iCHAO1 estimator provided with the immunoSEQ platform was used to estimate repertoire size. Clonal inequality was measured with a Gini index on in-frame amino acid clonotypes, based on the Lorenz curve. The intersect function in the R package tcR was used to count shared clonotypes, while the Jaccard index served to score similarity. Frequencies of V, J and V-J usage were subjected to principal component analysis with the R prcomp function, without normalization. In TCRdb, the immuneACCESS table is reduced to in-frame sequences with V and J assigned. These tables do not hold every clone; where another copy was compared, an unresolved V gene accounts for under half, and the others remain unexplained. The V and J calls and clone size are taken from that table; D and trimming were inferred from the DNA. The sample includes 55,000 to 65,000 clones, with roughly 93% observed a single time. Together, the top ten hold 18% of the sample.

The receptor was derived from a person between 60 and 70 years old in good health. The sequencing sample was made of naive CD4+ T cells from blood. Read against the paper, the sample's cell subset or site label means: CD45RO-negative CD62L-positive naive CD4 T cells. The rearranged chain carries TRBV18 and TRBJ2-3, with TRBD1 matching 8 junction bases. The sequenced DNA is TGTGCCAGCTCACCACCGAGGACGACAGGGGTCGGGACAGATACGCAGTATTTT. Its translation is CASSPPRTTGVGTDTQYF.